The present T cell receptor (beta chain) was sequenced within a study of blood T cell repertoires in COVID-19. The overall study: Acute-phase and convalescent COVID-19 samples originated in the United States, Italy and Spain. T cells, B-cell-depleted T cells, or PBMCs supplied cDNA or gDNA.

The CDR3 length is 11 residues. V was shortened by 4 bases and J by 6 bases, with 6 bases between the two germline ends. Per germline, CDR1 LNHDA and CDR2 SQIVND (reference sequence). The assay was immunoSEQ multiplex PCR, and TCRdb's table has in-frame clones only and misses some. In the table there are 100,000 or so clones, around four fifths of which are singletons. The sample was peripheral blood. The chain is built from TRBV19 and TRBJ1-1, with no clear D. The sequence derives from a man aged 45 to 65 with active or convalescent COVID-19. This CDR3 reads CASSTSSEAFF. CDR3 in DNA: TGTGCCAGTAGTACTAGCTCTGAAGCTTTCTTT.